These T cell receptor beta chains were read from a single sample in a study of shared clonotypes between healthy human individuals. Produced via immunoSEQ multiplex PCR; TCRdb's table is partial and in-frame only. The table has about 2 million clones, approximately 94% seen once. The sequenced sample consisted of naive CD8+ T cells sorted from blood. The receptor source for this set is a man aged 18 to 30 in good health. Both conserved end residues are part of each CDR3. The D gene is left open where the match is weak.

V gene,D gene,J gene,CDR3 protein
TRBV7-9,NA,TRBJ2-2,CASTKITRQGDTGELFF
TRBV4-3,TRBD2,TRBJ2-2,CASSQDRIAGRNTGELFF
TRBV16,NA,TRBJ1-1,CASSQVRRDEAFF
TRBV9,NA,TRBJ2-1,CASSSGHEQFF
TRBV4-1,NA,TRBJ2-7,CASSQLDGDYEQYF
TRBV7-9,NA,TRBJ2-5,CASSLAIGQETQYF
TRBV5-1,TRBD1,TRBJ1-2,CASSPERDRGPNYGYTF
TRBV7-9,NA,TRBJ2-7,CASSLVGDPYEQYF
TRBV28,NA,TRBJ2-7,CASSPSGMSSYEQYF
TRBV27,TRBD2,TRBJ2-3,CASNPALAGEDTQYF
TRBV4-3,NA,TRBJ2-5,CASSLGNQETQYF
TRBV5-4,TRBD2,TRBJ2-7,CASRREGRDEQYF
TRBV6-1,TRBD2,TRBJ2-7,CASSERSGLYYEQYF
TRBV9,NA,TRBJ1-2,CASSYPDSSDYGYTF
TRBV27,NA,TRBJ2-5,CASSQGLSWGEETQYF
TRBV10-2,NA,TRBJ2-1,CASSLTSSIYNEQFF